The clone carrying this T cell receptor (beta chain) has more than one count but fewer than ten. Its target is not known. The CDR3 runs to 15 residues. Germline V gene data show CDR1 as SGHVS and CDR2 as FNYEAQ. Trimming cost V 1 base and J 6 bases, with 13 bases left between them. These data belong to a study of cytomegalovirus exposure and HLA in healthy donors. Study background: As an earlier analysis found, about 200 million T cells yielded about 120 million unique TCR beta sequences.

It was with 60 Vbeta and 13 Jbeta primers that the PCR ran. TCRdb keeps only in-frame clones here, not all; method: immunoSEQ multiplex PCR. In the table there are about 120,000 clones, 81% of which are singletons. General study findings and limits: In a later analysis, a genetic analysis reported fewer productive-TCR N-insertions in an Asian-associated ancestry cluster than the cohort average.

Sequencing was carried out using PBMCs. The chain recombines TRBV7-6 with TRBJ2-1; D is possibly TRBD1 (5 bases). The TCR was taken from a woman aged 25-40 years in good health and CMV-seronegative. The CDR3 sequence is CASSLGVGAGNEQFF. CDR3 DNA: TGTGCCAGCAGCTTAGGCGTAGGGGCCGGCAATGAGCAGTTCTTC.